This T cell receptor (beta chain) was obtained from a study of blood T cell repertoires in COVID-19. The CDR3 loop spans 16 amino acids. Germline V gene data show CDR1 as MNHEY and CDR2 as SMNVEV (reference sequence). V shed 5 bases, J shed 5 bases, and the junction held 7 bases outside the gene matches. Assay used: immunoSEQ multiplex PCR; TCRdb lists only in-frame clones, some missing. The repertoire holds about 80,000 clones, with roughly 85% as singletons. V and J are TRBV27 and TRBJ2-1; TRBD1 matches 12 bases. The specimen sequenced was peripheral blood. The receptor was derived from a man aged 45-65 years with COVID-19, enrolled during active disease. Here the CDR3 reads CASSPAGQGAHNEQFF. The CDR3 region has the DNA TGTGCCAGCAGTCCGGCGGGACAGGGGGCCCACAATGAGCAGTTCTTC.